The source of this T cell receptor (beta chain) is a study of memory CD4+ T cells and cytomegalovirus serostatus. The protocol was immunoSEQ multiplex PCR, while the TCRdb copy is restricted to in-frame clones and leaves out a portion. The sample holds 35,000 to 45,000 clones, 75% to 85% seen once. V was clipped by 6 bases and J by 3 bases; unmatched bases: 10. The germline V gene encodes CDR1 MNHEY and CDR2 SVGAGI. The CDR3 is 15 amino acids. The sort gate was single viable CD3+CD4+CD8-CD45RO+ cells for memory CD4+ T cells. This TCR came from an adult in good health and CMV-seronegative. The sequenced sample consisted of memory CD4+ T cells from blood. This chain uses TRBV6-5 with TRBJ1-2; 7 bases match TRBD1. DNA for the CDR3: TGTGCCAGCAGGAGATCCACAACAGGGGACTATGGCTACACCTTC. It translates to CASRRSTTGDYGYTF.